This T cell receptor (beta chain) was identified during a study of blood T cell repertoires in COVID-19. Study details: The analysed material was cDNA or gDNA that came from T cells, B-cell-depleted T cells, or PBMCs.

Original methodology: Reference gene primer amplification in the assay estimated nucleated cell counts. Data came from immunoSEQ multiplex PCR; TCRdb stores just in-frame clones and leaves some out. The DNA was the basis for D and trimming; V, J and clone size are from that table. Of about 31,000 clones in the sample, approximately 86% are singletons; the top ten hold roughly 8.2%. In germline, CDR1 is WNHNN, CDR2 SYGVQD (reference sequence). CDR3 length: 12 residues. The V gene lost 4 bases and the J gene lost 11 bases, with 14 bases spanning the gap. Material: peripheral blood. This clonotype was obtained from a man aged 60 to 75 with COVID-19, enrolled during active disease. The J gene is TRBJ1-1, the V gene TRBV10-1; a weak D match, TRBD1 (6 bases). The CDR3 sequence: CASSAGQGDAFF. Here the CDR3 DNA reads TGCGCCAGCAGTGCGGGACAAGGCGACGCTTTCTTT.